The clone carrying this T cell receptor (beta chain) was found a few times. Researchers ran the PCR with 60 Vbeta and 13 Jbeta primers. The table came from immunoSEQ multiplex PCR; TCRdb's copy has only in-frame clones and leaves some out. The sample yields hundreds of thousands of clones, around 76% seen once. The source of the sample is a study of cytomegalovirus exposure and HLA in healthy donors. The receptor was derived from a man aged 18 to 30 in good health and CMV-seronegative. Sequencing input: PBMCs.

CDR3 loop: CASSQEGDNTEAFF. CDR3 DNA: TGTGCCAGCAGTCAGGAGGGAGACAACACTGAAGCTTTCTTT. The rearrangement links TRBV6-1 to TRBJ1-1; D is unresolved. V was pared by 5 bases and J by 2 bases, with 12 bases between. Germline assignment: CDR1 MNHNS and CDR2 SASEGT. The CDR3 spans 14 residues.